This T cell receptor beta chain was identified during a study of Ad26.COV2.S vaccination and SARS-CoV-2 variants. Whole-study context: Vaccine-arm donor from the placebo-controlled COV1001 Ad26.COV2.S trial. Each vaccinee took Ad26.COV2.S intramuscularly, once or twice 56 days apart.

With regard to this clone: The antigen is undetermined.

Clones were read by immunoSEQ multiplex PCR, and TCRdb kept only the in-frame ones, dropping some. The data hold nearly 400,000 clones, with about 89% observed a single time. Treatment here: around 19 received Ad26.COV2.S at low or high dose, single or two shots; 5 received placebo; per-sample allocation not given. Samples came from day 63 after the first vaccine or placebo injection. Its platform was an Ad26 vector, and its expressed antigen was Wuhan-strain SARS-CoV-2 spike. Study-wide points: People who got the vaccine had more spike-specific TCR breadth than people who got placebo.

The V segment lost 11 bases and the J segment 4 bases; nucleotides outside the gene matches: 7. There are 13 residues in the CDR3. Germline assignment: CDR1 PRHDT and CDR2 FYEKMQ (reference sequence). This rearrangement joins TRBV13 to TRBJ2-1; 8 bases align to TRBD2. This TCR was recovered from a person between 18 and 59 years old who received the Ad26.COV2.S COVID-19 vaccine or a placebo. The specimen comprised peripheral blood, sampled in a trial of Ad26.COV2.S vaccine versus placebo. The DNA for the CDR3 is TGTGCCGTCGGGTTAGCGGGGTACAATGAGCAGTTCTTC. Translated, it gives CAVGLAGYNEQFF. Variable domain in full (rest from reference TRBV13 and TRBJ2-1): AAGVIQSPRHLIKEKRETATLKCYPIPRHDTVYWYQQGPGQDPQFLISFYEKMQSDKGSIPDRFSAQQFSDYHSELNMSSLELGDSALYFCAVGLAGYNEQFFGPGTRLTVL.